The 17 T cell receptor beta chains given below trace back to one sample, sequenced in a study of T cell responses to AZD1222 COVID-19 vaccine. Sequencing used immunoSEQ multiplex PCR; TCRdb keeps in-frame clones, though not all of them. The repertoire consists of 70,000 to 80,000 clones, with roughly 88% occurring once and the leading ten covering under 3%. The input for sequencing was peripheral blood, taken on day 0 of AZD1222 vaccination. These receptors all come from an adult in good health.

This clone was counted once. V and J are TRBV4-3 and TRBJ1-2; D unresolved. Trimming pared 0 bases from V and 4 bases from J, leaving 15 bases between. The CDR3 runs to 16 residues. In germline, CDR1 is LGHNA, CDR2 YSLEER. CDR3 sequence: CASSQDLTTARYGYTF. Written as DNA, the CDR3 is TGCGCCAGCAGCCAAGATCTTACAACAGCCCGCTATGGCTACACCTTC.

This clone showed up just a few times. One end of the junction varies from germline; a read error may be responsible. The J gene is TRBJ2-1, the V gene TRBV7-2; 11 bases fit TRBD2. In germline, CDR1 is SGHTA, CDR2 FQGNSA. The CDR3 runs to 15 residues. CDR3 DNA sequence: TGTGCCAGCAGCGTAGCGGGAGGGCGGGGCAATGAGCAGTTCTTC. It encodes CASSVAGGRGNEQFF.

This CDR3 reads CASSPWGFKNTDTQYF. The CDR3 region has the DNA TGTGCCAGCAGCCCTTGGGGCTTTAAGAACACAGATACGCAGTATTTT. V and J are TRBV5-4 and TRBJ2-3; D perhaps matches TRBD1 (5 bases). Germline lookup yields CDR1 SGHNT and CDR2 YYREEE (reference sequence). The CDR3 has 16 residues. Deletions cut 4 bases from V and 2 bases from J, with 17 bases between.

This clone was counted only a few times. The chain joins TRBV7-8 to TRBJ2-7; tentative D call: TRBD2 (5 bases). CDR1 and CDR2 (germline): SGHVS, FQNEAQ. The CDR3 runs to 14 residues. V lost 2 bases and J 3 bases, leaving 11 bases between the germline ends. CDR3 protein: CASSLSTRVYEQYF. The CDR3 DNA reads TGTGCCAGCAGCTTATCTACTAGAGTCTACGAGCAGTACTTC.

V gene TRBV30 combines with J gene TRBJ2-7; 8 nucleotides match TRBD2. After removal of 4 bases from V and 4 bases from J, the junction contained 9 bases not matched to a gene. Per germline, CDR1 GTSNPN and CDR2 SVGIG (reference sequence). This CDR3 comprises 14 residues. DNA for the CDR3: TGTGCCTGGACGTTAGCGGGAAGTCCTTACGAGCAGTACTTC. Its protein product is CAWTLAGSPYEQYF.

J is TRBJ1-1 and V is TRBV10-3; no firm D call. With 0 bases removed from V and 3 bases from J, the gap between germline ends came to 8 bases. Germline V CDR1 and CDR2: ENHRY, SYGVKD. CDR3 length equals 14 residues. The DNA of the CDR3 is TGTGCCATCAGTGAGTCGGAAGGGTACACTGAAGCTTTCTTT. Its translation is CAISESEGYTEAFF.

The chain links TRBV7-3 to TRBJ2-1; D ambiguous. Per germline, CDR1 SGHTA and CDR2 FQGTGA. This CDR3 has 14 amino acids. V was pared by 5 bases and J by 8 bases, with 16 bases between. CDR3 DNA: TGTGCCAGCAGCCTCCTAGTTAATGGGGATGAGCAGTTCTTC. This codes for CASSLLVNGDEQFF.

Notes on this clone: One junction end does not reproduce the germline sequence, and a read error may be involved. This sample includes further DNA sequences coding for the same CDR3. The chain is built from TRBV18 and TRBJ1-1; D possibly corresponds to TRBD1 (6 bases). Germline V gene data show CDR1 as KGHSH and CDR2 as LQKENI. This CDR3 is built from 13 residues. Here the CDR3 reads CASSPQGNTEAFF. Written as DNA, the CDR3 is TGTGCCAGCTCGCCACAGGGGAACACTGAAGCTTTCTTT.

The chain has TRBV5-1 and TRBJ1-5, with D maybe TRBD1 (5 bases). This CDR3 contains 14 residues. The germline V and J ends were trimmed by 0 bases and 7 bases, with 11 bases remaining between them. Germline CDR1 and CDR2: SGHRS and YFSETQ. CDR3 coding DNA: TGCGCCAGCAGCTTGGCAATGGGGGACCAGCCCCAGCATTTT. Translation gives CASSLAMGDQPQHF.

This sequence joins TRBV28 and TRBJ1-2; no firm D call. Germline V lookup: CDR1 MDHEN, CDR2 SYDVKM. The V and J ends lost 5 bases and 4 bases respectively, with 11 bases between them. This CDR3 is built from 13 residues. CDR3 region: CASSLTSFYGYTF. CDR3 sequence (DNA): TGTGCCAGCAGTCTAACTTCTTTCTATGGCTACACCTTC.

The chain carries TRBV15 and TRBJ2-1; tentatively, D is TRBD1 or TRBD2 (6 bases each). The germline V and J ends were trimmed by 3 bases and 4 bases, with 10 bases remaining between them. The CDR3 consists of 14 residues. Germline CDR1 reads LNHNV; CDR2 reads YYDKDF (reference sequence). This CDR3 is CATSREGGYNEQFF. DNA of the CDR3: TGTGCCACCAGCAGGGAGGGGGGATACAATGAGCAGTTCTTC.

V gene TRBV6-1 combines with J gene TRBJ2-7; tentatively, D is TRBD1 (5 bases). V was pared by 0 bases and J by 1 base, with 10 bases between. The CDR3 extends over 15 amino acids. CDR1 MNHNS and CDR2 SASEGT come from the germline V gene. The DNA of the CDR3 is TGTGCCAGCAGTGAAGCGCCACAGGCATCCTACGAGCAGTACTTC. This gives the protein CASSEAPQASYEQYF.

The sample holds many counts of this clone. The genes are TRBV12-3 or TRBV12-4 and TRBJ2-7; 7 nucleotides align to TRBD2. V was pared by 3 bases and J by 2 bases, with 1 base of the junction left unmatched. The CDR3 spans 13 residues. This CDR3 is CASSLGGTYEQYF. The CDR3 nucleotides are TGTGCCAGCAGTTTGGGGGGGACCTACGAGCAGTACTTC.

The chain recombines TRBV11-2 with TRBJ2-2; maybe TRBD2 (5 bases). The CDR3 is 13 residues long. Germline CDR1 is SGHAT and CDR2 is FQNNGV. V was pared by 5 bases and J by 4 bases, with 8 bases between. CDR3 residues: CASSISGTGELFF. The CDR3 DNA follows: TGTGCCAGCAGCATAAGCGGCACCGGGGAGCTGTTTTTT.

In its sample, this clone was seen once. The CDR3 sequence is CASSHRGSSYNSPLHF. The CDR3 coding sequence is TGTGCCAGCAGCCATAGGGGAAGCTCCTATAATTCACCCCTCCACTTT. The genes are TRBV28 and TRBJ1-6, with D perhaps TRBD1 (5 bases). The CDR3 is 16 amino acids. The germline V gene encodes CDR1 MDHEN and CDR2 SYDVKM. Trimming removed 6 bases at V and 0 bases at J, with 12 bases between.

CDR3 region: CAIQGNTGELFF. CDR3 DNA sequence: TGTGCCATTCAGGGGAACACCGGGGAGCTGTTTTTT. The chain links TRBV28 to TRBJ2-2; D may be TRBD1 (5 bases). This CDR3 has 12 residues. CDR1 is MDHEN and CDR2 is SYDVKM in the germline V gene. V was clipped by 10 bases and J by 1 base, with 7 bases between them.

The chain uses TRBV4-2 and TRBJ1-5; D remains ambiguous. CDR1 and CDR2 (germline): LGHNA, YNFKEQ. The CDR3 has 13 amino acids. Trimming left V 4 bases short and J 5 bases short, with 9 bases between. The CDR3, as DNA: TGTGCCAGCAGCCCTCGTTGGGATCAGCCCCAGCATTTT. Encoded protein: CASSPRWDQPQHF.